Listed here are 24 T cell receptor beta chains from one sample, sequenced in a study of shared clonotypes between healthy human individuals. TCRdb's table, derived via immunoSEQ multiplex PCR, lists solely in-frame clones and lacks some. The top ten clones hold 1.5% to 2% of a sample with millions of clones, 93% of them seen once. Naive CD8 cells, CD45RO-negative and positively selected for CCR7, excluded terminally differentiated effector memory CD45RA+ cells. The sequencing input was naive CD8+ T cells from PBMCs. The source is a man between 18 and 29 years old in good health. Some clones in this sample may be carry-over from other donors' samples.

The CDR3 sequence: CASSQDGRGVISYEQYF. The CDR3 DNA sequence: TGTGCCAGCAGCCAAGATGGACGCGGGGTGATCTCCTACGAGCAGTACTTC. This chain connects TRBV4-2 to TRBJ2-7; TRBD2 might be the D (6 bases). Germline lookup yields CDR1 LGHNA and CDR2 YNFKEQ. Trimming shortened V by 0 bases and J by 0 bases, and 15 bases separated the two germline ends. The CDR3 has 17 amino acids.

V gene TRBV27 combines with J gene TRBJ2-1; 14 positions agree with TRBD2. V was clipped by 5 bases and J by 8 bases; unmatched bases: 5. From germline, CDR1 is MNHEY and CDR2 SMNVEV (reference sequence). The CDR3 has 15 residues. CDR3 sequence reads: CASSTPTSGRDEQFF. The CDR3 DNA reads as TGTGCCAGCAGTACACCGACTAGCGGGAGGGATGAGCAGTTCTTC.

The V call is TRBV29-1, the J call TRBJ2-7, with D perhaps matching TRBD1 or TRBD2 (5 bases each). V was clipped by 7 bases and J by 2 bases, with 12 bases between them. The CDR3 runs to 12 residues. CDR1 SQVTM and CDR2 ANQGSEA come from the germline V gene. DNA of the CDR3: TGCAGCGCCTTCGGGACCCCCTACGAGCAGTACTTC. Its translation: CSAFGTPYEQYF.

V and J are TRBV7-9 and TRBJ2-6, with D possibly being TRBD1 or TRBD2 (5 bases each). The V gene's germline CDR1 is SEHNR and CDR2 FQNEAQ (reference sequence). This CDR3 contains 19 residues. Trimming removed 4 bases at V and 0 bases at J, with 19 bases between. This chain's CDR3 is CASSSGRRDPASGANVLTF. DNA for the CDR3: TGTGCCAGCAGCTCCGGCCGCCGGGACCCCGCCTCTGGGGCCAACGTCCTGACTTTC.

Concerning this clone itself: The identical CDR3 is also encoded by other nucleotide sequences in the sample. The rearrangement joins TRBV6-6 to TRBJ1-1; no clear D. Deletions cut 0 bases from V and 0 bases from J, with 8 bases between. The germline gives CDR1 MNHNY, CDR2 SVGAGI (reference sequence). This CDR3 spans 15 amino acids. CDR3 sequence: CASSYSAGLNTEAFF. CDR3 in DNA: TGTGCCAGCAGTTACTCAGCGGGGTTGAACACTGAAGCTTTCTTT.

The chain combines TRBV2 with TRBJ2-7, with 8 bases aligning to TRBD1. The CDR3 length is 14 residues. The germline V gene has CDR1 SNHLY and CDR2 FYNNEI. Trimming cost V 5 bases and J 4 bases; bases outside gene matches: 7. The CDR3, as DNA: TGTGCCAGCAGTCCAGGGGGCGCTTGGTACGAGCAGTACTTC. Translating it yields CASSPGGAWYEQYF.

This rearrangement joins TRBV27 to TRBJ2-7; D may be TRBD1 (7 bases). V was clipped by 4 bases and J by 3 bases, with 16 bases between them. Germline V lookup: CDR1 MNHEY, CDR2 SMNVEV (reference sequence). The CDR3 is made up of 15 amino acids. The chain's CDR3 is CASSSPGGYGYEQYF. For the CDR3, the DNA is TGTGCCAGCAGTTCCCCAGGGGGGTATGGCTACGAGCAGTACTTC.

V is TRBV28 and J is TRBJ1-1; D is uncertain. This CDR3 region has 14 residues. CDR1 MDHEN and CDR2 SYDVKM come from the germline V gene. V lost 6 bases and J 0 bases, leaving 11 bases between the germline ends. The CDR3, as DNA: TGTGCCAGCAGCCTCTCACAGCTGAACACTGAAGCTTTCTTT. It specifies CASSLSQLNTEAFF.

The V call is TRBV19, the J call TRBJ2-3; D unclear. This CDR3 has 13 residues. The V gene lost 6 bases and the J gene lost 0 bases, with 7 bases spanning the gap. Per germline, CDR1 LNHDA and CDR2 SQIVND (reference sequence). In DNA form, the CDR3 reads TGTGCCAGTAGCCTGGGTAGCACAGATACGCAGTATTTT. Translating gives CASSLGSTDTQYF. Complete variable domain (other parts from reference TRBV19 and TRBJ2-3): DGGITQSPKYLFRKEGQNVTLSCEQNLNHDAMYWYRQDPGQGLRLIYYSQIVNDFQKGDIAEGYSVSREKKESFPLTVTSAQKNPTAFYLCASSLGSTDTQYFGPGTRLTVL.

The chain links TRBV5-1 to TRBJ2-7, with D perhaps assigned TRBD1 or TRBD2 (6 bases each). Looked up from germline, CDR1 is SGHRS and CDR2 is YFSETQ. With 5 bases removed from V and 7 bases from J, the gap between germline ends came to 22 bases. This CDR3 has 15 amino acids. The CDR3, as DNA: TGCGCCAGCAGTTCCACAGGAGGAGGAGGGGGTGAGCAGTACTTC. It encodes CASSSTGGGGGEQYF. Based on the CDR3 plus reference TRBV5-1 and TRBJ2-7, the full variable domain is KAGVTQTPRYLIKTRGQQVTLSCSPISGHRSVSWYQQTPGQGLQFLFEYFSETQRNKGNFPGRFSGRQFSNSRSEMNVSTLELGDSALYLCASSSTGGGGGEQYFGPGTRLTVT.

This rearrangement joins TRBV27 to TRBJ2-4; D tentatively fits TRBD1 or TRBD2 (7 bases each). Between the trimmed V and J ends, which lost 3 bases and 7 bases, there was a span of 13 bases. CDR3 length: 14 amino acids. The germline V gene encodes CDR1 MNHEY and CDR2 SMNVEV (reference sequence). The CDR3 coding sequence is TGTGCCAGCAGTTTCGGCAGGGGGGGCAACATTCAGTACTTC. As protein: CASSFGRGGNIQYF.

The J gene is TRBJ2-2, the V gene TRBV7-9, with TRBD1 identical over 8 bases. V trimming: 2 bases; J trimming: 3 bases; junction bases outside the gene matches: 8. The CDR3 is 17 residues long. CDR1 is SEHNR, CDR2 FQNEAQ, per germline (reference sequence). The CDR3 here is CASSLQGAGWDTGELFF. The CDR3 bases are TGTGCCAGCAGCTTACAGGGGGCCGGCTGGGACACCGGGGAGCTGTTTTTT. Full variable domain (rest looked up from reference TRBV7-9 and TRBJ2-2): DTGVSQNPRHKITKRGQNVTFRCDPISEHNRLYWYRQTLGQGPEFLTYFQNEAQLEKSRLLSDRFSAERPKGSFSTLEIQRTEQGDSAMYLCASSLQGAGWDTGELFFGEGSRLTVL.

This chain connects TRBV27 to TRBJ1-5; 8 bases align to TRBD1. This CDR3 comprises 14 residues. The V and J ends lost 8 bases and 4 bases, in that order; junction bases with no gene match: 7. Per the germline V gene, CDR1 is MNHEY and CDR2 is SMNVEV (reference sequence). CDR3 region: CASRPQGANQPQHF. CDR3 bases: TGTGCCAGCCGCCCCCAGGGGGCTAATCAGCCCCAGCATTTT.

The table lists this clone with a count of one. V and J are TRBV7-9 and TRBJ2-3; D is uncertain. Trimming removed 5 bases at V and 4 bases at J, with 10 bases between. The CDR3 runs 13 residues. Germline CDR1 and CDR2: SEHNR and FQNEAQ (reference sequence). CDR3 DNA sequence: TGTGCCAGCAGCACACCCACGTCAGATACGCAGTATTTT. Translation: CASSTPTSDTQYF.

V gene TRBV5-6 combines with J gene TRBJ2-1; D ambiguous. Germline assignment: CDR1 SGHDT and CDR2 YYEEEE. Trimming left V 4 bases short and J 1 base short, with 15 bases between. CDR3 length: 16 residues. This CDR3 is CASSPPGSPSYNEQFF. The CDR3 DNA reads TGTGCCAGCAGCCCCCCGGGCAGTCCTTCCTACAATGAGCAGTTCTTC.

CDR3: CATSGERDRANEQYF. The DNA for the CDR3 is TGTGCCACCAGTGGAGAGAGGGACAGGGCCAACGAGCAGTACTTC. The chain combines TRBV15 with TRBJ2-7; TRBD1 agrees at 9 bases. The germline CDR1 and CDR2 sequences are LNHNV and YYDKDF (reference sequence). CDR3 length equals 15 residues. V dropped 6 bases and J dropped 5; count of bases not matched to a gene: 11.

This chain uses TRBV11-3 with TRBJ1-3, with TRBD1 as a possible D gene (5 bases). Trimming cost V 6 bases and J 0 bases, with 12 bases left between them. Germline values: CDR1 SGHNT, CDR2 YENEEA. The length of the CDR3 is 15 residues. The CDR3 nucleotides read TGTGCCAGCAGACGGGACCAGAGCTCTGGAAACACCATATATTTT. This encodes CASRRDQSSGNTIYF.

This CDR3 is CAWASWAGRGEDTQYF. The CDR3 DNA is TGTGCCTGGGCAAGCTGGGCGGGGAGGGGCGAAGATACGCAGTATTTT. The chain carries TRBV30 and TRBJ2-3, with TRBD2 matching over 7 bases. CDR1 GTSNPN and CDR2 SVGIG come from the germline V gene (reference sequence). Germline trimming cut 5 bases from V and 5 bases from J; bases unmatched to any gene: 16. The CDR3 consists of 16 residues.

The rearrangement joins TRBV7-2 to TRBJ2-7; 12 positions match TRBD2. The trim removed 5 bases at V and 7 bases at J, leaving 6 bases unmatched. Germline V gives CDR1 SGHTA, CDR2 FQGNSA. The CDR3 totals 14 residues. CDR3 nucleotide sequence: TGTGCCAGCAGCACTAGCGGGAGGATGTGGGAGCAGTACTTC. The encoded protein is CASSTSGRMWEQYF.

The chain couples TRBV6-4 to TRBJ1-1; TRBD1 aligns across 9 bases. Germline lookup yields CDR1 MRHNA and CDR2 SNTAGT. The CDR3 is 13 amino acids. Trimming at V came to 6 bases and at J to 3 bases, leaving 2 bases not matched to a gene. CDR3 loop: CASSRDRDTEAFF. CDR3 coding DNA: TGTGCCAGCAGCCGGGACAGGGACACTGAAGCTTTCTTT.

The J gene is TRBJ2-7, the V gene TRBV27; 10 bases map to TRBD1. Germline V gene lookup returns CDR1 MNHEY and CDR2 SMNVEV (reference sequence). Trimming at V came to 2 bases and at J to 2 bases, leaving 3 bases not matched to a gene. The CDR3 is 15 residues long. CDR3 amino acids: CASSLRGQGAYEQYF. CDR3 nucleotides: TGTGCCAGCAGTTTAAGAGGACAGGGGGCCTACGAGCAGTACTTC.

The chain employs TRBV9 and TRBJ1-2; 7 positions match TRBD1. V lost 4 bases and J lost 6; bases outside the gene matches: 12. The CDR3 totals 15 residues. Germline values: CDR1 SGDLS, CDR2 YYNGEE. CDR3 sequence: CASSPGGEGAHGYTF. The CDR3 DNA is TGTGCCAGCAGCCCCGGCGGGGAGGGGGCGCATGGCTACACCTTC.

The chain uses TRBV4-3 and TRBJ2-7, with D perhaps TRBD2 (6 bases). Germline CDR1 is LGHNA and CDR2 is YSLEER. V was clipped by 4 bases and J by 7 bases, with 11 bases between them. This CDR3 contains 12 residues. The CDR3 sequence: CASSRWGGEQYF. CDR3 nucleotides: TGCGCCAGCAGCCGTTGGGGAGGAGAGCAGTACTTC.

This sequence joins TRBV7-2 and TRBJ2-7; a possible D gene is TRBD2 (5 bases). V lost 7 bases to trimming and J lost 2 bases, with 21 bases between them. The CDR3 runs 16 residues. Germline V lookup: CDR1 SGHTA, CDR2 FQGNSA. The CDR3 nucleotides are TGTGCCAGCACCCTCATCAGCGCGAGGGTCCCCTACGAGCAGTACTTC. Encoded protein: CASTLISARVPYEQYF.